This is a list of T cell receptor beta chains from one sample in a study of blood T cells in healthy people across ages. TCRdb re-called the 5' RACE reads with MiXCR, one entry per CDR3 protein. The table includes about 1 million distinct CDR3 sequences, 35% to 50% detected once. Sequencing used blood. These receptor sequences come from a woman in her sixties or seventies in good health. The CDR3 runs from the conserved cysteine through the conserved F or W. Fields, in order: clone size, D gene, V gene, J gene, CDR3 protein, CDR3 DNA. A D gene is named only where the DNA matches it firmly. Not all rows give a size; the values are once, few, many and, for expanded clones, a class.

>NA|TRBD2|TRBV27|TRBJ2-3
CASSLDGRAEDTQYF
TGTGCCAGCAGTTTAGACGGGAGGGCCGAAGATACGCAGTATTTT
>few|NA|TRBV27|TRBJ2-6
CASTLRVPGANVLTF
TGTGCCAGCACCCTAAGGGTTCCTGGGGCCAACGTCCTGACTTTC
>NA|NA|TRBV2|TRBJ2-3
CASTGLYQADTQYF
TGTGCCAGCACCGGACTATATCAGGCAGATACGCAGTATTTT
>NA|NA|TRBV12-3/TRBV12-4|TRBJ2-3
CASSLGTAGFTDTQYF
TGTGCCAGCAGTTTAGGTACGGCGGGGTTCACAGATACGCAGTATTTT
>NA|NA|TRBV27|TRBJ1-6
CASSFDRNNSPLHF
TGTGCCAGCAGTTTCGACAGAAATAATTCACCCCTCCACTTT
>few|NA|TRBV28|TRBJ2-3
CASVVAPDTQYF
TGTGCCAGCGTGGTAGCGCCAGATACGCAGTATTTT
>few|TRBD2|TRBV11-2|TRBJ2-3
CASSLFLGLAGGTSTDTQYF
TGTGCCAGCAGCTTATTCCTCGGACTAGCGGGAGGAACTAGCACAGATACGCAGTATTTT
>once|NA|TRBV11-2|TRBJ1-6
CASSFYQGRSPLHF
TGTGCCAGCAGCTTCTACCAGGGGAGATCACCCCTCCACTTT
>NA|NA|TRBV14|TRBJ1-2
CASSQFDKVGYTF
TGTGCCAGCAGCCAATTTGACAAGGTCGGCTACACCTTC
>few|NA|TRBV6-5|TRBJ2-5
CASSPLEGVAWEQYF
TGTGCCAGCAGTCCACTTGAGGGGGTAGCCTGGGAGCAGTACTTC
>many|NA|TRBV10-3|TRBJ2-7
CAISEFLSSYEQYF
TGTGCCATCAGTGAGTTTTTGAGCTCCTACGAGCAGTACTTC
>NA|TRBD1|TRBV10-2|TRBJ1-1
CASTTGETEAFF
TGCGCCAGCACCACAGGGGAAACTGAAGCTTTCTTT
>few|TRBD2|TRBV6-5|TRBJ2-5
CASSYSGLAGETQYF
TGTGCCAGCAGTTACTCGGGACTAGCGGGAGAGACCCAGTACTTC
>NA|TRBD2|TRBV12-3/TRBV12-4|TRBJ2-1
CASSFWGGRVRDEQFF
TGTGCCAGCAGTTTTTGGGGCGGGAGGGTTCGGGATGAGCAGTTCTTC
>NA|NA|TRBV2|TRBJ2-5
CASAGTGVQETQYF
TGTGCCAGCGCCGGGACGGGGGTCCAAGAGACCCAGTACTTC